These T cell receptor beta chains were read from a single sample in a study of T cells in Graves' hyperthyroidism and ophthalmopathy. TCRdb called the multiplex PCR reads again in MiXCR, with one record for every CDR3 protein. The sample lists fewer than 650,000 distinct CDR3 sequences; about 15% were seen once. The sequenced sample consisted of blood. The receptors were sampled from a woman younger than 45 with Graves' hyperthyroidism that later progressed to Graves' ophthalmopathy. Both conserved end residues are part of each CDR3. Each record gives: V gene, J gene, D gene, clone size, CDR3 DNA, CDR3 protein. D genes are given only for firm matches. Only part of the rows carry a size: once, few, many, or a class if the clone is expanded.

TRBV24-1	TRBJ2-5	.	many	TGTGCCACAAGGAAAGGGGGAGAAGAGACCCAGTACTTC	CATRKGGEETQYF
TRBV7-9	TRBJ1-4	.	many	TGTGCCAGCAGCTTACCAGGGCTTGAAAAACTGTTTTTT	CASSLPGLEKLFF
TRBV30	TRBJ1-1	.	few	TGTGCCTGGAGTCGAGACACTGAAGCTTTCTTT	CAWSRDTEAFF
TRBV3-1	TRBJ2-7	.	many	TGTGCCAGCAGCCGTTCCGTGGGCTCCTACGAGCAGTACTTC	CASSRSVGSYEQYF
TRBV19	TRBJ2-1	TRBD1	.	TGTGCCAGTAGTCAGGGGGCGCCGGACAATGAGCAGTTCTTC	CASSQGAPDNEQFF
TRBV5-6	TRBJ2-1	TRBD2	.	TGTGCCAGCAGCTTGCTACTAGCGGGTTACAATGAGCAGTTCTTC	CASSLLLAGYNEQFF
TRBV20-1	TRBJ1-1	.	few	TGCAGTGCTTACTATCCCGGGATGAACACTGAAGCTTTCTTT	CSAYYPGMNTEAFF
TRBV6-2/TRBV6-3	TRBJ1-1	TRBD1	few	TGTGCCAGCAGTACCTCCGGGACAGTCACTGAAGCTTTCTTT	CASSTSGTVTEAFF
TRBV19	TRBJ1-2	.	many	TGTGCCAGTAGTGCACAGGGTGATTATGGCTACACCTTC	CASSAQGDYGYTF
TRBV18	TRBJ2-5	.	many	TGTGCCAGCTCACCGGAGGAGGGAGGCCAAGAGACCCAGTACTTC	CASSPEEGGQETQYF
TRBV9	TRBJ1-2	.	.	TGTGCCAGCAGCGCGCTGCCCGACAACTGTGGCTACACCTTC	CASSALPDNCGYTF
TRBV2	TRBJ2-2	TRBD1	.	TGTGCCAGCAGTTGGTGGGCGGGAACGGGACAGGGAAACACCGGGGAGCTGTTTTTT	CASSWWAGTGQGNTGELFF
TRBV20-1	TRBJ2-3	TRBD2	many	TGCAGTGCTCGGCCGAAGGGACTAGCGGGATTCGCAAAAGGCACAGATACGCAGTATTTT	CSARPKGLAGFAKGTDTQYF
TRBV6-1	TRBJ1-6	.	many	TGTGCCAGCAGTGAATTTTTATCGGGACTTAACTCTTCACCCCTCCACTTT	CASSEFLSGLNSSPLHF
TRBV2	TRBJ1-4	.	many	TGTGCCAGCAGCAACAGGGCAACTAATGAAAAACTGTTTTTT	CASSNRATNEKLFF
TRBV13	TRBJ1-2	.	.	TGTGCCAGCAGCTTACTGGACATCAGCTATGGCTACACCTTC	CASSLLDISYGYTF
TRBV19	TRBJ1-4	.	many	TGTGCCAGTAGTATATACAGGGAGACTGAAAAACTGTTTTTT	CASSIYRETEKLFF
TRBV5-8	TRBJ1-3	.	few	TGTGCCAGCAGCTTTACGGACTCTGGAAACACCATATATTTT	CASSFTDSGNTIYF
TRBV7-2	TRBJ2-1	TRBD1	.	TGTGCCACTGCAAACAGGGGATACAATGAGCAGTTCTTC	CATANRGYNEQFF
TRBV27	TRBJ1-4	.	many	TGTGCCAGCAGCCTGAATACAGGTTCCGGAGAAAAACTGTTTTTT	CASSLNTGSGEKLFF
TRBV14	TRBJ1-2	.	many	TGTGCCAGCAGCCAAGAGGTGTATTATGGCTACACCTTC	CASSQEVYYGYTF
TRBV28	TRBJ2-3	TRBD2	many	TGTGCCAGCATGTCACGGGGTCAGACTAGCGGGACGCTGAATACGCAGTATTTT	CASMSRGQTSGTLNTQYF